This T cell receptor beta chain derives from a study of blood T cell repertoires in COVID-19. CDR3 size: 15 residues. Germline-derived CDR1 and CDR2 are GTSNPN and SVGIG (reference sequence). Trimming removed 6 bases from V and 5 bases from J, with 20 bases in between. Original processing methods: Reference gene primers were amplified, and this amplification served to estimate nucleated cell counts. The data were produced by immunoSEQ multiplex PCR, yet TCRdb's version contains in-frame clones alone and is incomplete. V and J calls and clone size come straight from that table; D and trimming were deduced from the DNA. The sample contains 200,000 to 250,000 clones, approximately 90% of which appear only once.

The chain couples TRBV30 to TRBJ2-1; TRBD1 is a possible D gene (6 bases). Sequenced input: PBMCs or T cells enriched from blood (not recorded which). This TCR was sampled from a man between 25 and 39 years old who had recovered from COVID-19. DNA of the CDR3: TGTGCCTGCCCAGGGGAGCCCCTAACTGACAATGAGCAGTTCTTC. This translates into CACPGEPLTDNEQFF.